This T cell receptor beta chain was sequenced for a study of shared clonotypes between healthy human individuals (dated by TCRdb to about 2020). Context from the whole study: Three men and two women, aged 18 to 49 years, made up the cohort. Different laboratories and diverse techniques were used to prepare libraries and sequence TCR repertoires, to increase sequencing depth and limit assay-specific biases. Blood TCR repertoires of five healthy adults were deeply sequenced to estimate repertoire size and the extent of clonotype sharing between individuals. Leukapheresis yielded between about 0.9 and 10 billion PBMCs per donor. What the work shows at the level of the full study, not this receptor alone: Sampling was restricted to blood, and TCR repertoires in tissues likely differ from the TCR repertoires found in blood. Based on pairwise subsampling, the degree of clonotype sharing among donors was expected to be affected by sequencing depth. Because the study included only a small number of donors, the genetic and exposure-history diversity represented was limited.

The CDR3 numbers 16 residues from cysteine through phenylalanine. Solely the CDR3 DNA is kept, with 48 bases framed from the first base. Ends trimmed: V by 5 bases, J by 7 bases; bases unmatched to a gene: 14. CDR1 is given as GTSNPN and CDR2 as SVGIG, both from the germline V gene (reference sequence). In regard to this clone: Its antigen is not yet known. No base qualities exist here, and no much larger clone lies one base off it.

The donors were healthy, HIV-negative adults with no recently reported acute infections or vaccinations. All donors were Caucasian adults living in Nashville, Tennessee, USA. In the unsorted samples, 90 million to 100 million PBMCs were counted, and genomic DNA was extracted using the QIAamp DNA Blood Mini kit. Blood was obtained by leukapheresis, after which PBMCs were separated by Ficoll-Histopaque density gradient centrifugation and cryopreserved in liquid nitrogen vapor phase. Using the deep immunoSEQ assay, TCR CDR3 regions were amplified from genomic DNA by multiplex PCR. For each cell subset, the extracted genomic DNA was distributed evenly across all wells of several immunoSEQ 96-well plates, and each plate served as one replicate. Each replicate PCR for unsorted PBMC received roughly 300 ng genomic DNA, equal to about 30,000 T cell genomes. Unsorted PBMC genomic DNA was sequenced across ten immunoSEQ deep assay plates. Purified libraries were measured with a Qubit 3.0 fluorometer, size-checked on a Bioanalyzer 2100, and measured again with the KAPA Library Quantification kit. Every immunoSEQ 96-well plate was sequenced on a separate single-read 150-cycle Illumina NextSeq 550 flow cell. Regarding the original processing steps: The immunoSEQ output contained only junctional sequences without quality scores, so filtering could not match that applied to full-length reads. To assign V/J genes and CDR3, sequences were annotated against IMGT germline references using PyIR, a Python wrapper for IgBLAST v1.9. Reads with weak V/J assignments (E-value above 1e-6), missing CDR3, stop codons, out-of-frame junctions, or ambiguous translated residues were removed. V3J clonotypes were defined by identical inferred V gene, J gene, and CDR3 amino acid sequence. Percentage overlap between repertoires was computed as shared unique clonotypes divided by the size of the smaller repertoire. Repertoire richness was assessed with RTK rarefaction, the Chao1 estimator, and Recon v2.1 estimates of unobserved clonotypes. The table was pulled from immuneACCESS by TCRdb, which kept in-frame rearrangements only. Such tables lose some clones; where checked, under half of the loss comes from unresolved V genes, and the rest has no known cause. V and J calls and clone size are those listed in that table; D and trimming were worked out from the DNA. The sample profile shows fewer than 650,000 clones; around 80% of them were found once. The top ten hold 12% of the sample.

This TCR came from a woman aged 40 to 50 in good health. Some clones in this sample may be carry-over from other donors' samples. The sequence is built from TRBV30 and TRBJ1-5; 10 bases in the middle match TRBD1. The sample was PBMCs. The DNA sequence reads TGTGCCTGGCTGCCCCGGGACAGGGGAGGAGGGCAGCCCCAGCATTTT. Its protein is CAWLPRDRGGGQPQHF.